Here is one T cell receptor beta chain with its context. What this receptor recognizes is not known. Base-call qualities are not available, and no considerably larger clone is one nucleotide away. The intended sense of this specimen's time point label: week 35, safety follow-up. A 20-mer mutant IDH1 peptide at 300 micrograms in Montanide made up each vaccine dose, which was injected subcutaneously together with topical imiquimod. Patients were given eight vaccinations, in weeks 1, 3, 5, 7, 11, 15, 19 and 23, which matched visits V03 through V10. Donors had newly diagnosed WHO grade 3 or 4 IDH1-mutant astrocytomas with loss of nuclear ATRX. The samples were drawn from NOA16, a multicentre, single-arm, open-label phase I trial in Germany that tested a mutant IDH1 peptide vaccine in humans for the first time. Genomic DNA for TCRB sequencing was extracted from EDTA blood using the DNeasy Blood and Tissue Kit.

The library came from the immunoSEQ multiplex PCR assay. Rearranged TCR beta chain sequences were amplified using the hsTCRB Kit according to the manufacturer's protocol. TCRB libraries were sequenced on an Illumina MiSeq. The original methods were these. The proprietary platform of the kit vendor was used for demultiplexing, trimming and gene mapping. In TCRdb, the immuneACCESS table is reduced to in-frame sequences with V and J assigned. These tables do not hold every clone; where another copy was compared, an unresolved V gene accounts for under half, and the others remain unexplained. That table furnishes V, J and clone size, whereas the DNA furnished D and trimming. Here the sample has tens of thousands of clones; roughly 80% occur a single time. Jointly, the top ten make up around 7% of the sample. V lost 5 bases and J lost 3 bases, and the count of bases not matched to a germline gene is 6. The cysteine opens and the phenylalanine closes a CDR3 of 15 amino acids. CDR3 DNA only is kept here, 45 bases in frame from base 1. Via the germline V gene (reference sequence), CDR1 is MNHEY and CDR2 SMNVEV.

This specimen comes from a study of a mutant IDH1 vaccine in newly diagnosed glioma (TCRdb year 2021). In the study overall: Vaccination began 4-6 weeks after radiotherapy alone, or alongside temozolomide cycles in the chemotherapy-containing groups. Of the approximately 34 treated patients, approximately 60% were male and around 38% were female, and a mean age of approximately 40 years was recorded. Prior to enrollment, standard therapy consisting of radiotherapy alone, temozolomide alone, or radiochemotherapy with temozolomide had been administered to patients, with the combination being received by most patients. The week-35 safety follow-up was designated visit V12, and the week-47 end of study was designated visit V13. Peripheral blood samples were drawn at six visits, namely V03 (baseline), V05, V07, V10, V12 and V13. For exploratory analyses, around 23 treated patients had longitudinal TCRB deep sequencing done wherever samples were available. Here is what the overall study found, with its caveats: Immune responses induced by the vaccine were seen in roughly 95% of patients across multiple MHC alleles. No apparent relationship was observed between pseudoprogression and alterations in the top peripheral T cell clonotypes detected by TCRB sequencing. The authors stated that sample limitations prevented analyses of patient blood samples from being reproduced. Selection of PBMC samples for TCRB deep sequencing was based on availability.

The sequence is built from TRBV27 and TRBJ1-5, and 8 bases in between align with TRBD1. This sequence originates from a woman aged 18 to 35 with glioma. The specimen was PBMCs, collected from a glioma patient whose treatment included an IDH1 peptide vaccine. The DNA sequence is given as TGTGCCAGCAGTACCACGGGACAGGCCAATCAGCCCCAGCATTTT. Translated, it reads CASSTTGQANQPQHF.